This TCR beta chain was sequenced during a study of shared clonotypes between healthy human individuals. Study-wide points: Sharing of clonotypes among donors was expected to vary with sequencing depth. A generally larger estimated richness was seen in naive subsets than in memory subsets.

About this clone itself: Its antigen remains unknown.

Repertoires were generated with immunoSEQ multiplex PCR, while TCRdb's copy carries only in-frame clones and drops some. The sample lists around 2.5 million clones, roughly 93% seen once, with 0.36% in the top ten. Sequenced: naive CD4+ T cells from PBMCs. Indicated subset: CD45RA+ positively selected. The source of this sequence is a young man in good health. Some clones in this sample may be carry-over from other donors' samples.

The CDR3, as DNA: TGTGCCAGCAGTTTCCGGGGGGGCCAGAAGCATTTT. This sequence encodes CASSFRGGQKHF. This sequence joins TRBV27 and TRBJ1-5; D may be TRBD1 (6 bases). CDR3 length: 12 amino acids. CDR1 is MNHEY, CDR2 SMNVEV, per germline (reference sequence). V gave up 3 bases and J gave up 14 bases, with 14 bases separating them.